These 23 T cell receptor beta chains were sequenced from one sample in a study of shared clonotypes between healthy human individuals. Sequencing used immunoSEQ multiplex PCR; TCRdb keeps in-frame clones, though not all of them. The repertoire holds about 480,000 clones, with 79% as singletons. Source material: PBMCs. Every receptor here comes from a woman in her 40s in good health. Some clones in this sample may be carry-over from other donors' samples.

This clone was recorded only once. The chain combines TRBV5-1 with TRBJ2-1; the match to TRBD2 covers 13 bases. Trimming at V came to 2 bases and at J to 0 bases, leaving 11 bases not matched to a gene. The germline V gene has CDR1 SGHRS and CDR2 YFSETQ. The length of the CDR3 is 20 residues. For the CDR3, the DNA is TGCGCCAGCAGCTTAACTAGCGGGAGGGCGGTCCTTAGCTCCTACAATGAGCAGTTCTTC. Its protein is CASSLTSGRAVLSSYNEQFF. The entire variable domain, with the rest obtained from reference TRBV5-1 and TRBJ2-1, is as follows: KAGVTQTPRYLIKTRGQQVTLSCSPISGHRSVSWYQQTPGQGLQFLFEYFSETQRNKGNFPGRFSGRQFSNSRSEMNVSTLELGDSALYLCASSLTSGRAVLSSYNEQFFGPGTRLTVL.

J is TRBJ2-5 and V is TRBV27, with D tentatively TRBD2 (6 bases). V was clipped by 4 bases and J by 4 bases, with 10 bases between them. The CDR3 runs 13 residues. Germline assignment: CDR1 MNHEY and CDR2 SMNVEV (reference sequence). The CDR3 protein is CASSWRDGETQYF. CDR3 nucleotides: TGTGCCAGCAGTTGGCGGGATGGAGAGACCCAGTACTTC.

V is TRBV14 and J is TRBJ1-1; D not certain. The CDR3 covers 14 residues. Trimming took off 3 bases at V and 5 bases at J, with 13 bases between the two ends. Per the germline V gene, CDR1 is SGHDN and CDR2 is FVKESK. CDR3 DNA sequence: TGTGCCAGCAGCCAGAGTCGCGGAGGAACTGAAGCTTTCTTT. This gives the protein CASSQSRGGTEAFF.

A remark on this clone: This clone may be a read error of a much larger clone one base away. Other DNA variants within this sample encode the same CDR3. This chain joins TRBV27 and TRBJ2-2; D gene uncertain. V was cut by 5 bases and J by 1 base, with 8 bases left in between. In germline, CDR1 is MNHEY, CDR2 SMNVEV (reference sequence). The length of the CDR3 is 14 residues. CDR3 DNA sequence: TGTGCCAGCAGTCCACAGATGAACACCGGGGAGCTGTTTTTT. Translated: CASSPQMNTGELFF.

The V gene is TRBV5-1, the J gene TRBJ2-3; possible D gene TRBD2, 6 bases. Trimming left V 7 bases short and J 2 bases short, with 14 bases between. The CDR3 is 14 amino acids. CDR1 SGHRS and CDR2 YFSETQ come from the germline V gene. The chain's CDR3 is CASYSGLNTDTQYF. CDR3 DNA: TGCGCCAGCTATAGCGGCCTAAACACAGATACGCAGTATTTT.

The V gene is TRBV4-2, the J gene TRBJ2-1; TRBD1 matches at 8 bases. CDR3 length equals 16 residues. Unmatched junction bases numbered 12, after V lost 3 bases and J lost 8 bases. Germline assignment: CDR1 LGHNA and CDR2 YNFKEQ. In DNA, the CDR3 is TGTGCCAGCAGCCATTCTTCAGGGGGCCGAAGGGATGAGCAGTTCTTC. Its translation is CASSHSSGGRRDEQFF.

Only one count was recorded for this clone. V usage is TRBV5-5 and J usage is TRBJ1-2; D gene unclear. This CDR3 comprises 14 residues. The germline V gene has CDR1 SGHKS and CDR2 YYEKEE (reference sequence). Trimming took off 3 bases at V and 2 bases at J, with 11 bases between the two ends. The CDR3 protein is CASSSSGGNYGYTF. For the CDR3, the DNA is TGTGCCAGCAGCTCGTCAGGTGGGAACTATGGCTACACCTTC.

The chain combines TRBV18 with TRBJ2-1; TRBD2 matches at 8 bases. The CDR3 runs to 14 residues. V was clipped by 3 bases and J by 9 bases; unmatched bases: 7. The germline CDR1 and CDR2 sequences are KGHSH and LQKENI. The CDR3 nucleotides read TGTGCCAGCTCACCTAGCGGGACCCGCAGTGAGCAGTTCTTC. It translates to CASSPSGTRSEQFF.

V and J are TRBV29-1 and TRBJ2-1; a weak D match, TRBD2 (6 bases). V was trimmed by 4 bases and J by 2 bases, leaving 9 bases between them. Germline CDR1 is SQVTM and CDR2 is ANQGSEA. The CDR3 has 13 residues. The CDR3 loop is CSVVGGTYNEQFF. CDR3 DNA: TGCAGCGTTGTAGGCGGGACCTACAATGAGCAGTTCTTC.

This chain uses TRBV15 with TRBJ2-7; the D gene is possibly TRBD2 (6 bases). Trimming took off 0 bases at V and 3 bases at J, with 12 bases between the two ends. This CDR3 region has 15 residues. The germline V gene encodes CDR1 LNHNV and CDR2 YYDKDF (reference sequence). The CDR3 loop reads CATSRDMEGLYEQYF. CDR3 coding DNA: TGTGCCACCAGCAGAGATATGGAGGGTCTCTACGAGCAGTACTTC.

The rearrangement uses TRBV19 and TRBJ2-3; the match to TRBD2 covers 13 bases. Germline V gives CDR1 LNHDA, CDR2 SQIVND (reference sequence). The CDR3 runs 17 residues. With 4 bases clipped from V and 4 bases from J, the junction kept 8 bases outside the gene matches. Here the CDR3 reads CASSRWTSGSWADTQYF. CDR3 sequence (DNA): TGTGCCAGTAGTAGGTGGACTAGCGGGAGTTGGGCAGATACGCAGTATTTT.

This chain connects TRBV5-1 to TRBJ1-2; D is unresolved. The CDR3 has 12 amino acids. Trimming left V 1 base short and J 6 bases short, with 7 bases between. Germline lookup yields CDR1 SGHRS and CDR2 YFSETQ. CDR3 in DNA: TGCGCCAGCAGCTTGCCTGAGGATGGCTACACCTTC. Translating it yields CASSLPEDGYTF.

This clone showed up many times. The chain is built from TRBV5-3 and TRBJ2-1; 8 nucleotides agree with TRBD2. TRBV5-3 qualifies as an ORF whose function is uncertain. Trimming removed 7 bases from V and 5 bases from J; junction bases left unmatched: 8. The CDR3 contains 14 residues. CDR3 DNA sequence: TGTGCCAGAGTCGAGCGGGAGTTCAACAATGAGCAGTTCTTC. Residues: CARVEREFNNEQFF.

The genes are TRBV28 and TRBJ1-5, with TRBD1 identical over 9 bases. Germline assignment: CDR1 MDHEN and CDR2 SYDVKM. The length of the CDR3 is 14 residues. After removal of 8 bases from V and 8 bases from J, the junction contained 10 bases not matched to a gene. As DNA, the CDR3 is TGTGCCAGCCGACTACAGGGGGCAGCTGAGCCCCAGCATTTT. It yields the protein CASRLQGAAEPQHF.

This clone came up a few times. V usage is TRBV5-1 and J usage is TRBJ1-1, with a weak D call TRBD1 (6 bases). The V and J ends lost 2 bases and 3 bases respectively, with 14 bases between them. The CDR3 is 15 amino acids. Germline CDR1 reads SGHRS; CDR2 reads YFSETQ. The chain's CDR3 is CASSFSGESDTEAFF. CDR3 coding DNA: TGCGCCAGCAGCTTTTCAGGGGAGTCTGACACTGAAGCTTTCTTT. Looking up the rest from reference TRBV5-1 and TRBJ1-1 gives the full variable domain: KAGVTQTPRYLIKTRGQQVTLSCSPISGHRSVSWYQQTPGQGLQFLFEYFSETQRNKGNFPGRFSGRQFSNSRSEMNVSTLELGDSALYLCASSFSGESDTEAFFGQGTRLTVV.

The CDR3 DNA reads TGTGCCACCAGCATCTCGGGACTAGCGGAGGTCAATGAGCAGTTCTTC. Translation: CATSISGLAEVNEQFF. The genes are TRBV15 and TRBJ2-1; 11 bases fit TRBD2. J lost 6 bases, V lost 4 bases, and 8 bases had no gene match. Germline V lookup: CDR1 LNHNV, CDR2 YYDKDF (reference sequence). CDR3 length equals 16 residues. The full variable domain, completed using reference TRBV15 and TRBJ2-1, is DAMVIQNPRYQVTQFGKPVTLSCSQTLNHNVMYWYQQKSSQAPKLLFHYYDKDFNNEADTPDNFQSRRPNTSFCFLDIRSPGLGDTAMYLCATSISGLAEVNEQFFGPGTRLTVL.

The J gene is TRBJ2-3, the V gene TRBV5-1; D not resolved. The CDR3 runs to 13 residues. V was shortened by 1 base and J by 2 bases, with 5 bases between the two germline ends. Germline V gives CDR1 SGHRS, CDR2 YFSETQ. The CDR3 DNA sequence: TGCGCCAGCAGCTTGCTAATCACAGATACGCAGTATTTT. Protein sequence: CASSLLITDTQYF.

V and J are TRBV9 and TRBJ2-3; TRBD1 aligns across 7 bases. CDR1 is SGDLS and CDR2 is YYNGEE in the germline V gene. Losses at the gene ends were 0 bases for V and 3 bases for J; bases not matched to a gene: 4. This CDR3 has 15 amino acids. The CDR3 DNA sequence: TGTGCCAGCAGCGTAGAGGGGGCATTTACAGATACGCAGTATTTT. Protein: CASSVEGAFTDTQYF.

J is TRBJ1-6 and V is TRBV11-3; D call uncertain. CDR3 size: 13 residues. V lost 4 bases to trimming and J lost 4 bases, with 5 bases between them. CDR1 is SGHNT, CDR2 YENEEA, per germline. The CDR3 coding sequence is TGTGCCAGCAGCTCAGAGTATAATTCACCCCTCCACTTT. Translated, it gives CASSSEYNSPLHF.

Only one count was recorded for this clone. The chain carries TRBV4-1 and TRBJ2-5, with D possibly matching TRBD1 (5 bases). The length of the CDR3 is 15 residues. Germline-derived CDR1 and CDR2 are MGHRA and YSYEKL. The germline V and J ends were trimmed by 0 bases and 5 bases, with 13 bases remaining between them. The CDR3 nucleotides read TGCGCCAGCAGCCAAGATGGCAGGGCCTGGGAGACCCAGTACTTC. Amino acid sequence: CASSQDGRAWETQYF.

V gene TRBV7-9 combines with J gene TRBJ2-7; D not certain. V lost 7 bases, J lost 3 bases, and 19 bases lay in between. The length of the CDR3 is 15 residues. CDR1 and CDR2 (germline): SEHNR, FQNEAQ (reference sequence). CDR3 region: CASTTGQATDYEQYF. The CDR3 DNA sequence: TGTGCCAGCACTACCGGCCAGGCAACTGACTACGAGCAGTACTTC.

Details on this clone: This could be a read error, since a much larger clone is one nucleotide away. The sample carries other DNA sequences with the same CDR3. V gene TRBV18 combines with J gene TRBJ2-5; no reliable D call. The CDR3 loop spans 13 amino acids. Per the germline V gene, CDR1 is KGHSH and CDR2 is LQKENI. Trimming pared 6 bases from V and 0 bases from J, leaving 8 bases between. The CDR3 DNA reads as TGTGCCAGCTCCCCGGGCAACCAAGAGACCCAGTACTTC. Its translation: CASSPGNQETQYF.

CDR3 sequence: CASTKQSAGTNYGYTF. As DNA, the CDR3 is TGTGCCAGCACCAAGCAGTCCGCGGGCACTAACTATGGCTACACCTTC. V is TRBV7-2 and J is TRBJ1-2; D is uncertain. CDR1 SGHTA and CDR2 FQGNSA come from the germline V gene. V gave up 7 bases and J gave up 0 bases, with 18 bases separating them. CDR3 size: 16 residues.